The source of this T cell receptor (beta chain) is a study of T-cell memory formation after mild COVID-19. Overall study findings and caveats: Contracting CD4+ clones sat mainly in CM and EM; CD8+ in EMRA. Among clones peaking at day 37 in the second wave, SARS-CoV-2 specificity remained unconfirmed.

About this clonotype: Antigen specificity is unknown.

V was pared by 0 bases and J by 4 bases, with 7 bases between. The CDR3 is 14 amino acids. Looked up from germline, CDR1 is MGHRA and CDR2 is YSYEKL. Each CDR3 protein gets one entry after TCRdb re-called the 5' RACE reads with MiXCR. In the table there are 410,000 or so distinct CDR3 sequences, 20% to 25% of which are singletons. This TCR derives from an adult woman who had mild COVID-19 (a few samples of this study predate the infection). Cell type and time point are not known. The chain combines TRBV4-1 with TRBJ1-5; no firm D call. Sequenced sample: PBMCs or a T cell subset sorted from them (not recorded which). CDR3 in DNA: TGCGCCAGCAGCCAAGATCCTTCGAATCAGCCCCAGCATTTT. This codes for CASSQDPSNQPQHF.